This paragraph covers one T cell receptor beta chain sequence. What this receptor recognizes is not known. The input lacks base qualities; no much larger clone sits a single base away. Here V drops 4 bases and J drops 0 bases, and the junction holds 11 bases not matched to any gene. The CDR3 numbers 18 residues from cysteine through phenylalanine. The sequence is cut down to CDR3 DNA, 54 bases in frame from base 1. Looking up the germline V gene yields CDR1 SGHRS and CDR2 YFSETQ. The record originates from a study of Ad26.COV2.S vaccination and SARS-CoV-2 variants (dated by TCRdb to the early 2020s). At the level of the whole study: Donors in the vaccine arm were drawn from COV1001, a phase I-IIa trial of Ad26.COV2.S in healthy adults that was multicentre, randomized, double-blind and placebo-controlled. Ad26.COV2.S was given intramuscularly at 5x10^10 or 1x10^11 viral particles, as a single shot or as two shots 56 days apart. TCRbeta repertoire sequencing was used to assess the specificity and breadth of SARS-CoV-2-reactive T cell receptors after Ad26.COV2.S vaccination. The TCR-sequenced set comprised about 32 samples: approximately 19 Ad26.COV2.S vaccine recipients, 5 placebo recipients and 8 SARS-CoV-2 convalescent individuals. Trial participants were randomized into five groups of five, in which low-dose or high-dose Ad26.COV2.S was given once or twice, or placebo was given on both occasions. Throughout the experiments and outcome assessment, investigators stayed blinded to trial group allocation.

The treatment or condition label here, explained by the study, means: approximately 18 received Ad26.COV2.S at low or high dose, single or two shots; five or six received placebo; per-sample allocation not given. Repertoires of vaccine and placebo recipients were sequenced from samples collected on day 63 after the first injection. Between 29 July and 7 August 2020, Cohort 1b enrolled about 27 adults aged 18-55 years at one site in Boston, USA. As a vaccine, Ad26.COV2.S was a replication-incompetent adenovirus type 26 vector that expressed a prefusion-stabilized SARS-CoV-2 spike protein derived from the original Wuhan strain. Overall study outcomes, separate from this receptor: After vaccination, substantial breadth of spike-specific CD8+ and CD4+ T cell responses was reported. It was noted by the authors that total T cell responses may have been underestimated by the TCR breadth and depth analyses. Vaccine and placebo recipients had comparable non-spike TCR breadth, which fits with the vaccine containing only spike. Higher spike-specific TCR breadth was observed in Ad26.COV2.S recipients than in placebo recipients (P = 0.0014). The study was not powered for comparison of responses between vaccine doses or regimens.

The immunoSEQ Assay was used to sequence TCRbeta CDR3 regions. After extraction, genomic DNA underwent amplification by bias-controlled multiplex PCR, followed by high-throughput sequencing. As for the authors' bioinformatics: To quantify the absolute abundance of every unique TCRbeta CDR3 region, sequences were collapsed and filtered. T cell fraction was estimated by normalization of TCRbeta template counts to usable DNA, with usable DNA being measured through amplification of reference genes present in all nucleated cells. Repertoire TCRs were annotated as SARS-CoV-2-specific by exact matching of V gene, CDR3 amino acid sequence and J gene to a known reactive TCR set. The reference SARS-CoV-2 TCR set was obtained from MIRA and was filtered for enrichment in COVID-19-positive ImmuneCODE repertoires, whereby public or cross-reactive TCRs were removed. Drawing on the MIRA antigens, annotated TCRs were analysed further at the level of specific ORF or position within ORF. Depth was the summed frequency of annotated unique rearrangements, while breadth was defined as annotated unique rearrangements over total unique productive rearrangements. TCR breadth was compared between groups using two-sided Wilcoxon rank-sum tests. TCRdb took over this immuneACCESS table, retaining in-frame rearrangements with V and J assigned. Such tables are incomplete; in checked studies, under half of the missing clones stem from an unresolved V gene, and the remainder is unexplained. That table gives V, J and clone size, and the DNA gave D and trimming. The sample data list 350,000 to 500,000 clones, and about 90% of these were observed just once. Clones ranked in the top ten supply about 4.4% of the sample.

The rearrangement joined TRBV5-1 to TRBJ1-4; 8 bases in the junction line up with TRBD1. Sequencing used peripheral blood, obtained in a trial of Ad26.COV2.S vaccine versus placebo. The sequence derives from a person aged 18-60 years who received the Ad26.COV2.S COVID-19 vaccine or a placebo. The CDR3 protein sequence reads: CASSPTGQGGTTNEKLFF. The nucleotide sequence reads TGCGCCAGCAGCCCTACTGGACAGGGTGGGACAACTAATGAAAAACTGTTTTTT.